The clone carrying this T cell receptor beta chain was recorded at least ten times. Its antigen remains unidentified. Synthesis of TCR cDNA relied on 5'RACE template switching, which attached a universal primer site and UMIs. MiXCR was run by TCRdb on the 5' RACE reads, yielding one entry per CDR3 protein. Of 250,000 to 400,000 distinct CDR3 sequences in the sample, 4% to 5.5% are singletons; the top ten hold less than 20%. These data are taken from a study of T cells after yellow fever vaccination. Study-wide points: A faster peak, day 5 versus 15, was reached by the weaker secondary response.

This TCR was recovered from a man aged 18-30 years who received the YFV17D yellow fever vaccine. The sequenced sample was PBMCs, obtained 15 days after the yellow fever booster vaccination.

The CDR3 protein is CASSLVDRAQPQHF. CDR3 sequence (DNA): TGCGCCAGCAGCTTGGTCGACAGGGCTCAGCCCCAGCATTTT. V and J are TRBV5-1 and TRBJ1-5; 7 bases align to TRBD1. In germline, CDR1 is SGHRS, CDR2 YFSETQ. Losses at the gene ends were 0 bases for V and 6 bases for J; bases not matched to a gene: 3. CDR3 length: 14 residues.